This TCR beta chain was profiled in a study of cytomegalovirus exposure and HLA in healthy donors. Overall study results and limits: The study designated 150 or so TCR beta chains cytomegalovirus-associated.

With regard to this clone: What it binds is unknown.

The repertoire was sequenced with immunoSEQ multiplex PCR; TCRdb's copy has only in-frame clones and lacks some. The table has approximately 99,000 clones, around 82% seen once. This CDR3 has 13 residues. Germline values: CDR1 MGHRA, CDR2 YSYEKL. Deletions cut 0 bases from V and 5 bases from J, with 7 bases between. The gene calls are TRBV4-1 and TRBJ1-1; no definite D call. The material sequenced was PBMCs. This TCR was sampled from a woman aged 18-29 years in good health and CMV-seronegative. CDR3 loop: CASSQDRGTEAFF. The CDR3 DNA sequence: TGCGCCAGCAGCCAAGATCGGGGAACTGAAGCTTTCTTT.